These T cell receptor beta chains were read from a single sample in a study of T cell responses to AZD1222 COVID-19 vaccine. Measured with immunoSEQ multiplex PCR; TCRdb has only the in-frame clones, and not every one. The sample lists about 120,000 clones, about 92% seen once, with 5% in the top ten. The sequencing used peripheral blood, collected 28 days after the second AZD1222 dose. These TCRs come from an adult who received the AZD1222 COVID-19 vaccine. Both conserved end residues are part of each CDR3. A D gene is named only where the DNA matches it firmly. Clone size is stated in some rows and not others, as once, few, many or a class when expanded.

v_call: TRBV21-1
j_call: TRBJ1-4
cdr3_length: 16
d_call: NA
clone_size: NA
cdr3_nt: TGTGCCAGCAGCAAAGGTAGAGGGAGGGCTAATGAAAAACTGTTTTTT
cdr3_aa: CASSKGRGRANEKLFF

v_call: TRBV7-9
j_call: TRBJ2-2
cdr3_length: 14
d_call: NA
clone_size: NA
cdr3_nt: TGTGCCAGCAGCTTAGCGGGGCGATACGGGGAGCTGTTTTTT
cdr3_aa: CASSLAGRYGELFF

v_call: TRBV5-1
j_call: TRBJ1-1
cdr3_length: 14
d_call: NA
clone_size: NA
cdr3_nt: TGCGCCAGCAGCTTTGGGGCGGCGGACACTGAAGCTTTCTTT
cdr3_aa: CASSFGAADTEAFF

v_call: TRBV5-4
j_call: TRBJ2-7
cdr3_length: 13
d_call: NA
clone_size: NA
cdr3_nt: TGTGCCAGCAGCTGGAGAGAGGGGGTCGAGCAGTACTTC
cdr3_aa: CASSWREGVEQYF

v_call: TRBV6-5
j_call: TRBJ1-4
cdr3_length: 15
d_call: TRBD1
clone_size: NA
cdr3_nt: TGTGCCAGCGAGACAGGGGGCTTAACTAATGAAAAACTGTTTTTT
cdr3_aa: CASETGGLTNEKLFF

v_call: TRBV19
j_call: TRBJ2-2
cdr3_length: 14
d_call: NA
clone_size: NA
cdr3_nt: TGTGCCAGTACCTTAAGGCGGGACACCGGGGAGCTGTTTTTT
cdr3_aa: CASTLRRDTGELFF

v_call: TRBV18
j_call: TRBJ1-5
cdr3_length: 15
d_call: NA
clone_size: NA
cdr3_nt: TGTGCCAGCTCACCAGCTTGGGGTGGCAATCAGCCCCAGCATTTT
cdr3_aa: CASSPAWGGNQPQHF

v_call: TRBV7-6
j_call: TRBJ2-1
cdr3_length: 17
d_call: TRBD2
clone_size: few
cdr3_nt: TGTGCCAGCAGTAGCACTAGCGGCGGAGGAGGTCACAATGAGCAGTTCTTC
cdr3_aa: CASSSTSGGGGHNEQFF

v_call: TRBV4-3
j_call: TRBJ2-2
cdr3_length: 13
d_call: TRBD2
clone_size: NA
cdr3_nt: TGCGCCAGCAGCCCCCAACTAGCGTATAGGCTGTTTTTT
cdr3_aa: CASSPQLAYRLFF

v_call: TRBV4-3
j_call: TRBJ2-1
cdr3_length: 12
d_call: NA
clone_size: NA
cdr3_nt: TGCGCCAGCAGCCAAGGCCGCAATGAGCAGTTCTTC
cdr3_aa: CASSQGRNEQFF

v_call: TRBV11-3
j_call: TRBJ2-1
cdr3_length: 15
d_call: NA
clone_size: NA
cdr3_nt: TGTGCCAGCAGCGCATCAGGGAGCCCTTACAATGAGCAGTTCTTC
cdr3_aa: CASSASGSPYNEQFF

v_call: TRBV7-8
j_call: TRBJ2-3
cdr3_length: 16
d_call: NA
clone_size: NA
cdr3_nt: TGTGCCAGCAGCTTAGTTCCAGGGATGGGCACAGATACGCAGTATTTT
cdr3_aa: CASSLVPGMGTDTQYF

v_call: TRBV9
j_call: TRBJ2-1
cdr3_length: 13
d_call: NA
clone_size: NA
cdr3_nt: TGTGCCAGCAGCGCGAGGGCGGACAATGAGCAGTTCTTC
cdr3_aa: CASSARADNEQFF

v_call: TRBV5-6
j_call: TRBJ2-3
cdr3_length: 16
d_call: TRBD2
clone_size: NA
cdr3_nt: TGTGCCAGCAGCTTGTATGCGGGGGGTTCCACAGATACGCAGTATTTT
cdr3_aa: CASSLYAGGSTDTQYF

v_call: TRBV4-1
j_call: TRBJ2-2
cdr3_length: 15
d_call: NA
clone_size: NA
cdr3_nt: TGCGCCAGCAGCCAAGCAGAGGGGATCACCGGGGAGCTGTTTTTT
cdr3_aa: CASSQAEGITGELFF

v_call: TRBV19
j_call: TRBJ1-1
cdr3_length: 14
d_call: NA
clone_size: NA
cdr3_nt: TGTGCCAGTAGTATACAACAGACCCCCGAGGAAGCTTTCTTT
cdr3_aa: CASSIQQTPEEAFF

v_call: TRBV3-1/TRBV3-2
j_call: TRBJ2-1
cdr3_length: 14
d_call: NA
clone_size: NA
cdr3_nt: TGTGCCAGCAGCCCCAGCACCGCCCGGGATGAGCAGTTCTTC
cdr3_aa: CASSPSTARDEQFF

v_call: TRBV6-1
j_call: TRBJ1-2
cdr3_length: 17
d_call: NA
clone_size: NA
cdr3_nt: TGTGCCAGCAGTGAATATCAAGGGGGAGGACTGGGGTATGGCTACACCTTC
cdr3_aa: CASSEYQGGGLGYGYTF

v_call: TRBV3-1/TRBV3-2
j_call: TRBJ2-1
cdr3_length: 12
d_call: NA
clone_size: NA
cdr3_nt: TGTGCCAGCAGCCACGCTCGGGGTGAGCAGTTCTTC
cdr3_aa: CASSHARGEQFF

v_call: TRBV6-1
j_call: TRBJ2-2
cdr3_length: 19
d_call: TRBD2
clone_size: NA
cdr3_nt: TGTGCCAGCAGTGAAGCGGGGGGGGGAAAGTACGCGAACACCGGGGAGCTGTTTTTT
cdr3_aa: CASSEAGGGKYANTGELFF

v_call: TRBV7-8
j_call: TRBJ2-2
cdr3_length: 16
d_call: NA
clone_size: NA
cdr3_nt: TGTGCCAGCAGCTCAGTCCGGGGAAGTAACACCGGGGAGCTGTTTTTT
cdr3_aa: CASSSVRGSNTGELFF

v_call: TRBV29-1
j_call: TRBJ1-2
cdr3_length: 14
d_call: TRBD1
clone_size: NA
cdr3_nt: TGCAGCGTTTCACGGACAGGGGGCGACAATGGCTACACCTTC
cdr3_aa: CSVSRTGGDNGYTF

v_call: TRBV7-3
j_call: TRBJ2-7
cdr3_length: 13
d_call: NA
clone_size: NA
cdr3_nt: TGTGCCAGCAGCTTCGGCCCCGCCGCCGAGCAGTACTTC
cdr3_aa: CASSFGPAAEQYF

v_call: TRBV28
j_call: TRBJ1-5
cdr3_length: 13
d_call: NA
clone_size: NA
cdr3_nt: TGTGCCACCGGGATCGAGGGCAATCAGCCCCAGCATTTT
cdr3_aa: CATGIEGNQPQHF

v_call: TRBV6-1
j_call: TRBJ2-7
cdr3_length: 14
d_call: TRBD2
clone_size: NA
cdr3_nt: TGTGCCAGCAGTGAATTGAGGGGAGGGGCCGAGCAGTACTTC
cdr3_aa: CASSELRGGAEQYF

v_call: TRBV9
j_call: TRBJ1-5
cdr3_length: 15
d_call: NA
clone_size: NA
cdr3_nt: TGTGCCAGCAGCGCTCGGGGGGATAGCAATCAGCCCCAGCATTTT
cdr3_aa: CASSARGDSNQPQHF

v_call: TRBV18
j_call: TRBJ2-3
cdr3_length: 15
d_call: NA
clone_size: NA
cdr3_nt: TGTGCCAGCTCACCACTGAGCGGAACCACAGATACGCAGTATTTT
cdr3_aa: CASSPLSGTTDTQYF

v_call: TRBV7-3
j_call: TRBJ2-7
cdr3_length: 19
d_call: TRBD2
clone_size: NA
cdr3_nt: TGTGCCAGCAGCTTCAAGCCTCCGGGCGCTACTAGCGGAACCTACGAGCAGTACTTC
cdr3_aa: CASSFKPPGATSGTYEQYF

v_call: TRBV11-2
j_call: TRBJ1-2
cdr3_length: 14
d_call: NA
clone_size: NA
cdr3_nt: TGTGCCAGCAGCTTAAGGGAAGATGGCTCCGGCTACACCTTC
cdr3_aa: CASSLREDGSGYTF

v_call: TRBV5-1
j_call: TRBJ2-3
cdr3_length: 15
d_call: TRBD2
clone_size: once
cdr3_nt: TGCGCCAGCAGCGCTGGGACTAGCGGGAGGGATACGCAGTATTTT
cdr3_aa: CASSAGTSGRDTQYF

v_call: TRBV9
j_call: TRBJ1-2
cdr3_length: 11
d_call: NA
clone_size: NA
cdr3_nt: TGTGCCAGCAGCGGGATGGACGGCTACACCTTC
cdr3_aa: CASSGMDGYTF

v_call: TRBV4-3
j_call: TRBJ1-2
cdr3_length: 16
d_call: NA
clone_size: NA
cdr3_nt: TGCGCCAGCAGCCAAGATATCCAGGGGCTCAACTATGGCTACACCTTC
cdr3_aa: CASSQDIQGLNYGYTF

v_call: TRBV11-3
j_call: TRBJ2-2
cdr3_length: 15
d_call: NA
clone_size: NA
cdr3_nt: TGTGCCAGCAGCTTAGGGGCAGGGTACACCGGGGAGCTGTTTTTT
cdr3_aa: CASSLGAGYTGELFF

v_call: TRBV5-5
j_call: TRBJ1-5
cdr3_length: 15
d_call: NA
clone_size: NA
cdr3_nt: TGTGCCTCCTTTTATGGACCCGGGAGGGATCAGCCCCAGCATTTT
cdr3_aa: CASFYGPGRDQPQHF

v_call: TRBV6-2/TRBV6-3
j_call: TRBJ1-1
cdr3_length: 16
d_call: NA
clone_size: NA
cdr3_nt: TGTGCCAGCAGTTACTCGCCGGGGGGAACTACAAATGGAGCTTTCTTT
cdr3_aa: CASSYSPGGTTNGAFF

v_call: TRBV19
j_call: TRBJ2-7
cdr3_length: 15
d_call: NA
clone_size: NA
cdr3_nt: TGTGCCAGTAGTATAGCCCAGGGCCCTAGCGACGAGCAGTACTTC
cdr3_aa: CASSIAQGPSDEQYF

v_call: TRBV5-1
j_call: TRBJ1-3
cdr3_length: 14
d_call: NA
clone_size: few
cdr3_nt: TGCGCCAGCAGCTTGGCAGGGTTTGGAAACACCATATATTTT
cdr3_aa: CASSLAGFGNTIYF

v_call: TRBV13
j_call: TRBJ2-6
cdr3_length: 17
d_call: NA
clone_size: NA
cdr3_nt: TGTGCCAGCAGCGGCCGGGACGGCAGCTCTGGGGCCAACGTCCTGACTTTC
cdr3_aa: CASSGRDGSSGANVLTF

v_call: TRBV27
j_call: TRBJ2-2
cdr3_length: 14
d_call: TRBD1
clone_size: NA
cdr3_nt: TGTGCCAGCAGTCTCGGACAGGGCACCGGGGAGCTGTTTTTT
cdr3_aa: CASSLGQGTGELFF

v_call: TRBV7-6
j_call: TRBJ2-7
cdr3_length: 14
d_call: NA
clone_size: NA
cdr3_nt: TGTGCCAGCAGCCCCCTTGCGGGCAGCTACGAGCAGTACTTC
cdr3_aa: CASSPLAGSYEQYF

v_call: TRBV20-1
j_call: TRBJ2-5
cdr3_length: 10
d_call: NA
clone_size: NA
cdr3_nt: TGCAGTGCCCTGGGAGAGACCCAGTACTTC
cdr3_aa: CSALGETQYF

v_call: TRBV7-2
j_call: TRBJ2-3
cdr3_length: 17
d_call: TRBD2
clone_size: NA
cdr3_nt: TGTGCCAGCAGCTTACTGGGACTAGCGGGCCGCACAGATACGCAGTATTTT
cdr3_aa: CASSLLGLAGRTDTQYF

v_call: TRBV5-6
j_call: TRBJ1-1
cdr3_length: 15
d_call: TRBD1
clone_size: NA
cdr3_nt: TGTGCCAGCAGCTTGGGGACAGGAGCCCTAACTGAAGCTTTCTTT
cdr3_aa: CASSLGTGALTEAFF

v_call: TRBV29-1
j_call: TRBJ2-1
cdr3_length: 15
d_call: NA
clone_size: NA
cdr3_nt: TGCAGCGTCCCCCGACGGAGCGTCACCTACAATGAGCAGTTCTTC
cdr3_aa: CSVPRRSVTYNEQFF

v_call: TRBV7-2
j_call: TRBJ1-6
cdr3_length: 15
d_call: NA
clone_size: NA
cdr3_nt: TGTGCCAGCAGTTATCAAGGGGGAAGGGATTCACCCCTCCACTTT
cdr3_aa: CASSYQGGRDSPLHF

v_call: TRBV2
j_call: TRBJ1-4
cdr3_length: 13
d_call: NA
clone_size: NA
cdr3_nt: TGTGCCAGCAGTTCCCTGGAGCGGGAAAAACTGTTTTTT
cdr3_aa: CASSSLEREKLFF

v_call: TRBV3-1/TRBV3-2
j_call: TRBJ1-2
cdr3_length: 17
d_call: TRBD1
clone_size: NA
cdr3_nt: TGTGCCAGCAGCGACAGGGAGAAGTTTTTGATGGACTATGGCTACACCTTC
cdr3_aa: CASSDREKFLMDYGYTF

v_call: TRBV5-1
j_call: TRBJ1-6
cdr3_length: 15
d_call: TRBD1
clone_size: NA
cdr3_nt: TGCGCCAGCTCCCCAGAGGGCAGGGGGCATTCACCCCTCCACTTT
cdr3_aa: CASSPEGRGHSPLHF

v_call: TRBV18
j_call: TRBJ2-7
cdr3_length: 13
d_call: NA
clone_size: NA
cdr3_nt: TGTGCCAGCTCACCTAATACTATAGGCGAGCAGTACTTC
cdr3_aa: CASSPNTIGEQYF

v_call: TRBV11-1
j_call: TRBJ1-4
cdr3_length: 14
d_call: NA
clone_size: few
cdr3_nt: TGTGCCAGCAGCTTGGATCAGCTGTCAGGAAAACTGTTTTTT
cdr3_aa: CASSLDQLSGKLFF

v_call: TRBV9
j_call: TRBJ1-1
cdr3_length: 14
d_call: NA
clone_size: NA
cdr3_nt: TGTGCCAGCAGCGCCGGCGGGGCTCTAACTGAAGCTTTCTTT
cdr3_aa: CASSAGGALTEAFF

v_call: TRBV11-2
j_call: TRBJ2-2
cdr3_length: 14
d_call: NA
clone_size: few
cdr3_nt: TGTGCCAGCAGCCCCCGGGGGTACACCGGGGAGCTGTTTTTT
cdr3_aa: CASSPRGYTGELFF

v_call: TRBV4-1
j_call: TRBJ2-7
cdr3_length: 15
d_call: TRBD1
clone_size: NA
cdr3_nt: TGCGCCAGCAGCCAAGCCGGGACAGAAAACTACGAGCAGTACTTC
cdr3_aa: CASSQAGTENYEQYF

v_call: TRBV4-2
j_call: TRBJ1-2
cdr3_length: 15
d_call: NA
clone_size: NA
cdr3_nt: TGTGCCAGCAGCCAACGGGGGCCTCTGGTCGGGGGCTACACCTTC
cdr3_aa: CASSQRGPLVGGYTF

v_call: TRBV29-1
j_call: TRBJ1-2
cdr3_length: 11
d_call: NA
clone_size: NA
cdr3_nt: TGCAGCGTTGTACGGATTGGTGGCTACACCTTC
cdr3_aa: CSVVRIGGYTF